This TCR beta chain emerged from a study of cytomegalovirus exposure and HLA in healthy donors. Study results and caveats: V- and J-gene trimming in TCR beta was tied to a missense DCLRE1C variant by an analysis performed later.

With 5 bases removed from V and 5 bases from J, the gap between germline ends came to 16 bases. The CDR3 is 15 residues long. Germline assignment: CDR1 LNHDA and CDR2 SQIVND (reference sequence). Primers included in the PCR were 60 Vbeta and 13 Jbeta primers. Some clones are missing from TCRdb's copy, which holds only in-frame ones; the method was immunoSEQ multiplex PCR. The table includes 140,000 to 150,000 clones, approximately 83% detected once. As concerns this clone: The antigen remains undetermined.

The receptor was isolated from a woman aged 40-49 years in good health and CMV-seronegative. The sequencing input was PBMCs. The genes are TRBV19 and TRBJ2-1; D perhaps matches TRBD2 (6 bases). The CDR3: CASSDRGKVDNEQFF. The CDR3 DNA reads as TGTGCCAGTAGTGACCGGGGGAAGGTGGACAATGAGCAGTTCTTC.